One sample yielded the 27 T cell receptor beta chains listed below, sequenced in a study of cytomegalovirus exposure and HLA in healthy donors. The PCR ran on 60 Vbeta and 13 Jbeta primers. This table comes from immunoSEQ multiplex PCR, and its TCRdb copy is limited to in-frame clones, with some not included. Seen here are around 160,000 clones, approximately 80% observed once, and the top ten hold less than 2%. The specimen sequenced was PBMCs. The receptors were sampled from a woman aged 18-35 years in good health and CMV-seronegative.

V usage is TRBV20-1 and J usage is TRBJ2-7; D ambiguous. This CDR3 has 11 residues. Germline CDR1 and CDR2: DFQATT and SNEGSKA (reference sequence). The germline V and J ends were trimmed by 2 bases and 2 bases, with 4 bases remaining between them. The CDR3 protein is CSARIAYEQYF. The CDR3 region has the DNA TGCAGTGCTAGAATCGCCTACGAGCAGTACTTC.

This chain joins TRBV2 and TRBJ2-7; 8 bases are shared with TRBD1. The CDR3 contains 14 residues. CDR1 and CDR2 from the germline V gene are SNHLY and FYNNEI. V dropped 6 bases and J dropped 1; count of bases not matched to a gene: 5. The CDR3, as DNA: TGTGCCAGCAGGCGACAGGGGTCATCCTACGAGCAGTACTTC. Translating it yields CASRRQGSSYEQYF. The variable domain in full, completed from reference TRBV2 and TRBJ2-7, reads EPEVTQTPSHQVTQMGQEVILRCVPISNHLYFYWYRQILGQKVEFLVSFYNNEISEKSEIFDDQFSVERPDGSNFTLKIRSTKLEDSAMYFCASRRQGSSYEQYFGPGTRLTVT.

This chain connects TRBV15 to TRBJ2-1; no clear D gene. Germline lookup yields CDR1 LNHNV and CDR2 YYDKDF (reference sequence). V was cut by 1 base and J by 0 bases, with 10 bases left in between. The CDR3 is made up of 16 amino acids. As DNA, the CDR3 is TGTGCCACCAGCAGAGGTGGAGAAATCTCCTACAATGAGCAGTTCTTC. Translation: CATSRGGEISYNEQFF.

The chain links TRBV19 to TRBJ2-3; a possible D gene is TRBD1 (7 bases). Per germline, CDR1 LNHDA and CDR2 SQIVND (reference sequence). This CDR3 has 16 residues. Trimming removed 3 bases at V and 1 base at J, with 14 bases between. DNA for the CDR3: TGTGCCAGTAGTATCAGAGGGGGCGGGGGCACAGATACGCAGTATTTT. Its protein product is CASSIRGGGGTDTQYF.

The CDR3 spells CASSLFNGLAGGRTDTQYF. Here the CDR3 DNA reads TGTGCCAGCAGCTTGTTTAACGGACTAGCGGGGGGCCGGACAGATACGCAGTATTTT. This chain uses TRBV5-8 with TRBJ2-3, with 14 nucleotides matching TRBD2. The CDR3 spans 19 residues. In germline, CDR1 is SGHTS, CDR2 YDEGEE. The V segment lost 1 base and the J segment 3 bases; nucleotides outside the gene matches: 10.

The gene calls are TRBV11-2 and TRBJ2-5; TRBD1 is a possible D gene (6 bases). The J call may not be correct, given that the DNA end is closer to TRBJ2-7. This CDR3 comprises 15 residues. The germline V gene encodes CDR1 SGHAT and CDR2 FQNNGV. Here the CDR3 reads CASSLSRTASYEQYF. The CDR3 DNA follows: TGTGCCAGCAGCTTATCACGGACAGCCTCCTACGAGCAGTACTTC.

This clone was found a few times. This chain links TRBV6-1 with TRBJ2-3, with TRBD1 matching over 9 bases. There are 15 residues in the CDR3. V was clipped by 2 bases and J by 6 bases; unmatched bases: 6. Germline CDR1 MNHNS, CDR2 SASEGT. This chain's CDR3 is CASSERDREVDTQYF. The DNA for the CDR3 is TGTGCCAGCAGTGAACGGGACAGGGAAGTTGATACGCAGTATTTT.

The V gene is TRBV6-1, the J gene TRBJ2-3, with TRBD2 matching 7 bases. The CDR3 totals 15 residues. V lost 0 bases to trimming and J lost 3 bases; unmatched junction nucleotides: 3. Germline assignment: CDR1 MNHNS and CDR2 SASEGT. The CDR3 region has the DNA TGTGCCAGCAGTGAAGCCTGGGGGGGGACAGATACGCAGTATTTT. It translates to CASSEAWGGTDTQYF.

The chain employs TRBV19 and TRBJ1-2; D gene unclear. There are 15 residues in the CDR3. Germline CDR1 reads LNHDA; CDR2 reads SQIVND (reference sequence). The V and J ends lost 1 base and 4 bases respectively, with 13 bases between them. Here the CDR3 DNA reads TGTGCCAGTAGTATAGTACCAGGCTCCCTCTATGGCTACACCTTC. Its protein product is CASSIVPGSLYGYTF.

The chain joins TRBV5-1 to TRBJ2-2; TRBD2 is a possible D gene (6 bases). Per germline, CDR1 SGHRS and CDR2 YFSETQ. The CDR3 covers 17 residues. Trimming removed 3 bases from V and 6 bases from J, with 21 bases in between. Here the CDR3 reads CASSWTQGGNVAGELFF. The DNA for the CDR3 is TGCGCCAGCAGCTGGACGCAAGGCGGGAACGTCGCCGGGGAGCTGTTTTTT.

Here the CDR3 DNA reads TGCGCCAGCAGCCCCGACAGCTATGGCTACACCTTC. It codes for CASSPDSYGYTF. The chain links TRBV5-1 to TRBJ1-2, with a weak D call TRBD1 (5 bases). CDR3 length equals 12 residues. From germline, CDR1 is SGHRS and CDR2 YFSETQ. The germline V and J ends were trimmed by 4 bases and 4 bases, with 8 bases remaining between them.

The chain couples TRBV6-5 to TRBJ2-3, with D possibly matching TRBD2 (5 bases). With 10 bases removed from V and 0 bases from J, the gap between germline ends came to 17 bases. The CDR3 runs 15 residues. The germline gives CDR1 MNHEY, CDR2 SVGAGI. The CDR3 DNA is TGTGCCACCTGGAGGATAGTAGGGAGCACAGATACGCAGTATTTT. It is translated as CATWRIVGSTDTQYF.

The V gene is TRBV19, the J gene TRBJ2-5; possible D gene TRBD1, 6 bases. Germline CDR1 and CDR2: LNHDA and SQIVND (reference sequence). The CDR3 has 16 amino acids. The V gene lost 2 bases and the J gene lost 5 bases, with 18 bases spanning the gap. CDR3 bases: TGTGCCAGTAGTATACAGAGGGCTCAGGGGCGGGAGACCCAGTACTTC. This codes for CASSIQRAQGRETQYF.

J is TRBJ1-4 and V is TRBV12-5; 7 bases fit TRBD1. The J segment lost 0 bases and the V segment lost 7 bases, leaving 5 bases of the junction unmatched. The length of the CDR3 is 15 residues. Germline V gives CDR1 LGHNT, CDR2 FRNRAP. This CDR3 is CASAPGQTTNEKLFF. The CDR3 DNA follows: TGTGCTAGTGCCCCGGGACAGACAACTAATGAAAAACTGTTTTTT.

In its sample, this clone was seen once. The chain recombines TRBV5-5 with TRBJ2-7; no clear D. CDR1 SGHKS and CDR2 YYEKEE come from the germline V gene (reference sequence). V lost 0 bases and J lost 0, with 10 bases in between. The CDR3 is made up of 15 amino acids. This CDR3 is CASSLGLTTSYEQYF. Here the CDR3 DNA reads TGTGCCAGCAGCTTGGGACTTACGACCTCCTACGAGCAGTACTTC.

This chain joins TRBV19 and TRBJ2-5, with D maybe TRBD1 (6 bases). CDR1 and CDR2 from the germline V gene are LNHDA and SQIVND (reference sequence). The germline V and J ends were trimmed by 3 bases and 11 bases, with 25 bases remaining between them. The CDR3 is 16 amino acids. CDR3 sequence (DNA): TGTGCCAGTAGTATGGGCCGACCGGGACAAGGAATCGGGCAGTACTTC. Translated, it gives CASSMGRPGQGIGQYF.

The chain combines TRBV6-6 with TRBJ1-1; 8 bases match TRBD1. V lost 6 bases, J lost 5 bases, and 8 bases stayed unmatched. The CDR3 has 14 amino acids. Germline V gene lookup returns CDR1 MNHNY and CDR2 SVGAGI (reference sequence). The chain's CDR3 is CASSPRTGRTEAFF. The CDR3 DNA sequence: TGTGCCAGCAGCCCCAGGACAGGGAGAACTGAAGCTTTCTTT.

The V gene is TRBV18, the J gene TRBJ1-4, with D hard to call. Germline CDR1 and CDR2: KGHSH and LQKENI. The V and J ends lost 3 bases and 8 bases respectively, with 7 bases between them. CDR3 length: 12 amino acids. This chain's CDR3 is CASSPAGEKLFF. CDR3 sequence (DNA): TGTGCCAGCTCACCGGCGGGGGAAAAACTGTTTTTT. Looking up the rest from reference TRBV18 and TRBJ1-4 gives the full variable domain: NAGVMQNPRHLVRRRGQEARLRCSPMKGHSHVYWYRQLPEEGLKFMVYLQKENIIDESGMPKERFSAEFPKEGPSILRIQQVVRGDSAAYFCASSPAGEKLFFGSGTQLSVL.

The rearrangement links TRBV2 to TRBJ2-5; perhaps TRBD2 as D (5 bases). Per the germline V gene, CDR1 is SNHLY and CDR2 is FYNNEI. V lost 4 bases, J lost 5 bases, and 5 bases lay in between. The CDR3 length is 11 residues. Here the CDR3 reads CASSGEETQYF. CDR3 sequence (DNA): TGTGCCAGCAGTGGGGAGGAGACCCAGTACTTC.

This chain joins TRBV5-4 and TRBJ2-5; 15 bases line up with TRBD2. The V gene end was trimmed by 4 bases and the J gene end by 2 bases; junction bases not matched to a gene: 3. CDR1 and CDR2 from the germline V gene are SGHNT and YYREEE (reference sequence). The CDR3 loop spans 16 amino acids. The CDR3 loop is CASSLGTSGGQETQYF. The CDR3 DNA is TGTGCCAGCAGCCTCGGGACTAGCGGGGGGCAAGAGACCCAGTACTTC.

The chain is built from TRBV7-2 and TRBJ2-3; TRBD2 matches at 8 bases. This CDR3 is 15 amino acids long. CDR1 SGHTA and CDR2 FQGNSA come from the germline V gene. Germline trimming cut 10 bases from V and 3 bases from J; bases unmatched to any gene: 12. Here the CDR3 reads CATLDTSGGTDTQYF. CDR3 nucleotide sequence: TGTGCCACCCTGGACACCAGCGGGGGTACAGATACGCAGTATTTT.

The chain is built from TRBV4-1 and TRBJ1-5; D perhaps matches TRBD1 (5 bases). V was cut by 4 bases and J by 0 bases, with 10 bases left in between. The CDR3 consists of 15 residues. Germline V lookup: CDR1 MGHRA, CDR2 YSYEKL. This CDR3 is CASSLLTDSNQPQHF. The CDR3 nucleotides are TGCGCCAGCAGCCTCCTGACAGATAGCAATCAGCCCCAGCATTTT.

The chain combines TRBV6-1 with TRBJ1-5, with D tentatively TRBD1 (6 bases). Germline lookup yields CDR1 MNHNS and CDR2 SASEGT. V shed 6 bases and J shed 0 bases, with 12 bases lying between them. This CDR3 is built from 15 residues. The CDR3: CASRPRGDSNQPQHF. In DNA, the CDR3 is TGTGCCAGCAGACCCAGGGGCGATAGCAATCAGCCCCAGCATTTT.

The chain has TRBV28 and TRBJ2-7; the D call may be TRBD1 or TRBD2 (6 bases each). The germline V gene encodes CDR1 MDHEN and CDR2 SYDVKM. V was cut by 10 bases and J by 7 bases, with 20 bases left in between. The CDR3 is 13 amino acids. The CDR3 is CAIRGGTWSEQYF. CDR3 DNA sequence: TGTGCCATCAGGGGCGGGACTTGGTCGGAGCAGTACTTC.

The V and J genes are TRBV19 and TRBJ1-5, with D maybe TRBD1 (6 bases). The CDR3 sequence is 12 residues long. Germline V gives CDR1 LNHDA, CDR2 SQIVND (reference sequence). V lost 9 bases and J 4 bases, leaving 10 bases between the germline ends. CDR3 DNA: TGTGCCAGCGGACAGAGAAATCAGCCCCAGCATTTT. Amino acid sequence: CASGQRNQPQHF.

The rearrangement joins TRBV5-5 to TRBJ2-7; D may be TRBD1 (7 bases). V was clipped by 0 bases and J by 4 bases, with 14 bases between them. The CDR3 loop spans 15 amino acids. Looked up from germline, CDR1 is SGHKS and CDR2 is YYEKEE (reference sequence). The CDR3 is CASSLVVRGAYEQYF. Here the CDR3 DNA reads TGTGCCAGCAGCTTGGTGGTCAGGGGGGCTTACGAGCAGTACTTC.

V and J are TRBV30 and TRBJ1-4; D possibly corresponds to TRBD1 (5 bases). The CDR3 runs 11 residues. V lost 8 bases to trimming and J lost 4 bases, with 8 bases between them. CDR1 and CDR2 from the germline V gene are GTSNPN and SVGIG (reference sequence). This CDR3 reads CARGLNEKLFF. The CDR3 bases are TGTGCCAGGGGCCTTAATGAAAAACTGTTTTTT. Full variable domain (remainder filled in from reference TRBV30 and TRBJ1-4): SQTIHQWPATLVQPVGSPLSLECTVEGTSNPNLYWYRQAAGRGLQLLFYSVGIGQISSEVPQNLSASRPQDRQFILSSKKLLLSDSGFYLCARGLNEKLFFGSGTQLSVL.